In its sample, the clone carrying this TCR beta chain was seen a few times. Its antigen is as yet unknown. Amplification of TCR beta CDR3 regions used RNA as the template. The study used the HTBI primer set for a first-round RT-PCR of the TCR CDR3. TCRdb re-derived calls from the multiplex PCR reads in MiXCR, one entry per CDR3 protein. The table includes around 300,000 distinct CDR3 sequences, approximately 14% detected once. The CDR3 has 14 amino acids. CDR1 is SNHLY, CDR2 FYNNEI, per germline. V gave up 9 bases and J gave up 4 bases, with 16 bases separating them. On the basis of clinical symptoms, serum thyroxine and TRAb, thyroid ultrasound and orbital computed tomography, diagnoses were made. PBMCs were sourced from approximately 10 ml fresh peripheral blood. These data belong to a study of T cells in Graves' hyperthyroidism and ophthalmopathy. General study results and limits: With a median lead of approximately 6 months before onset, the model predicted ophthalmopathy.

What was sequenced was blood. The sequence came from a woman aged 40 to 50 with Graves' ophthalmopathy. The chain recombines TRBV2 with TRBJ2-4; possibly TRBD1 or TRBD2 for D (5 bases each). The CDR3 reads CASWLPGPKNIQYF. In nucleotides, the CDR3 is TGTGCCAGTTGGTTACCGGGACCGAAAAACATTCAGTACTTC.